The rows below give T cell receptor beta chains drawn from one sample of a study of cytomegalovirus exposure and HLA in healthy donors. Repertoires were generated with immunoSEQ multiplex PCR, while TCRdb's copy carries only in-frame clones and drops some. Among 200,000 to 250,000 clones listed, around 75% were seen once. Sequencing was done on a sample of PBMCs. The receptors stem from a woman in her twenties or thirties in good health and CMV-seronegative. The CDR3 runs from the conserved cysteine through the conserved F or W. Clone size is given for some rows only: seen once, a few or many times, or a class if the clone is expanded.

J gene: TRBJ2-1
CDR3 length: 15
clone size: .
V gene: TRBV27
CDR3 protein: CASSLGAESYNEQFF

J gene: TRBJ2-3
CDR3 length: 16
clone size: .
V gene: TRBV5-1
CDR3 protein: CASRLTGVAYTDTQYF

J gene: TRBJ2-7
CDR3 length: 14
clone size: .
V gene: TRBV5-8
CDR3 protein: CASSSDRVIYEQYF

J gene: TRBJ1-5
CDR3 length: 14
clone size: .
V gene: TRBV19
CDR3 protein: CASSIVGANQPQHF

J gene: TRBJ1-6
CDR3 length: 16
clone size: .
V gene: TRBV5-1
CDR3 protein: CASSLDPGLGASPLHF

J gene: TRBJ2-2
CDR3 length: 13
clone size: .
V gene: TRBV6-6
CDR3 protein: CADSASNTGELFF

J gene: TRBJ1-2
CDR3 length: 14
clone size: .
V gene: TRBV19
CDR3 protein: CASSPHDLGGGYTF

J gene: TRBJ2-3
CDR3 length: 12
clone size: .
V gene: TRBV10-3
CDR3 protein: CAIRRDTDTQYF

J gene: TRBJ2-5
CDR3 length: 14
clone size: .
V gene: TRBV14
CDR3 protein: CASSRAGYQETQYF

J gene: TRBJ1-6
CDR3 length: 13
clone size: .
V gene: TRBV29-1
CDR3 protein: CSVRTGGGSPLHF

J gene: TRBJ2-1
CDR3 length: 14
clone size: few
V gene: TRBV19
CDR3 protein: CASSSGQYLNEQFF

J gene: TRBJ1-4
CDR3 length: 16
clone size: .
V gene: TRBV25-1
CDR3 protein: CASSDYGQTLNEKLFF

J gene: TRBJ1-4
CDR3 length: 14
clone size: few
V gene: TRBV11-2
CDR3 protein: CASSPRGMGEKLFF

J gene: TRBJ2-6
CDR3 length: 16
clone size: .
V gene: TRBV11-2
CDR3 protein: CASSLGGGTGANVLTF

J gene: TRBJ2-2
CDR3 length: 15
clone size: .
V gene: TRBV7-9
CDR3 protein: CASSLVSGSDGELFF

J gene: TRBJ2-7
CDR3 length: 17
clone size: .
V gene: TRBV29-1
CDR3 protein: CSVEGDVWSGSSYEQYF

J gene: TRBJ1-1
CDR3 length: 14
clone size: .
V gene: TRBV10-3
CDR3 protein: CAISAPGGRTEAFF

J gene: TRBJ1-6
CDR3 length: 15
clone size: few
V gene: TRBV9
CDR3 protein: CASSGGHGTDSPLHF

J gene: TRBJ1-2
CDR3 length: 13
clone size: .
V gene: TRBV30
CDR3 protein: CAWVQGHLYGYTF

J gene: TRBJ1-2
CDR3 length: 16
clone size: few
V gene: TRBV5-6
CDR3 protein: CASSSRDTDFNYGYTF